These 32 T cell receptor beta chains originate from one sample sequenced in a study of beta chain features in type 1 diabetes. The study reverse transcribed the entire isolated RNA, so it sequenced expressed TCRB transcripts. TCRdb's table, derived via immunoSEQ multiplex PCR, lists solely in-frame clones and lacks some. Among 15,000 to 17,000 clones, roughly 40% were seen once, and the ten largest hold roughly 0.56%. Sequenced: stem cell memory CD4+ T cells from blood. The receptors derive from a woman aged 40-49 years in good health.

This rearrangement joins TRBV11-2 to TRBJ1-3; D gene unclear. CDR1 and CDR2 (germline): SGHAT, FQNNGV. This CDR3 region has 16 residues. V gave up 5 bases and J gave up 0 bases, with 14 bases separating them. The CDR3 DNA reads as TGTGCCAGCAGCAGACCAGGTTTCAGCTCTGGAAACACCATATATTTT. Translated, it gives CASSRPGFSSGNTIYF.

With regard to this clone: One end of the junction varies from germline; a read error may be responsible. The chain employs TRBV7-7 and TRBJ2-3; no reliable D call. The CDR3 loop spans 14 amino acids. Germline V lookup: CDR1 SSHAT, CDR2 FNYEAQ (reference sequence). CDR3 sequence: CASSLEGGTDTQYF. The CDR3 DNA reads as TGTGCTAGCAGCTTAGAAGGAGGCACAGATACGCAGTATTTT.

The chain combines TRBV5-1 with TRBJ2-5, with D perhaps matching TRBD1 (6 bases). Germline assignment: CDR1 SGHRS and CDR2 YFSETQ. Between the trimmed V and J ends, which lost 4 bases and 1 base, there was a span of 14 bases. CDR3 size: 15 residues. CDR3 nucleotide sequence: TGCGCCAGCAGCCGGATGCTAGGGGGCCAAGAGACCCAGTACTTC. It codes for CASSRMLGGQETQYF.

This chain connects TRBV19 to TRBJ1-1; weak D call: TRBD1 (5 bases). CDR1 is LNHDA, CDR2 SQIVND, per germline (reference sequence). This CDR3 has 13 residues. With 5 bases removed from V and 1 base from J, the gap between germline ends came to 8 bases. Written as DNA, the CDR3 is TGTGCCAGTAGTGGACAACGGAACACTGAAGCTTTCTTT. Its protein is CASSGQRNTEAFF. Using reference TRBV19 and TRBJ1-1 for the parts outside the CDR3, the full variable domain is DGGITQSPKYLFRKEGQNVTLSCEQNLNHDAMYWYRQDPGQGLRLIYYSQIVNDFQKGDIAEGYSVSREKKESFPLTVTSAQKNPTAFYLCASSGQRNTEAFFGQGTRLTVV.

This chain connects TRBV6-6 to TRBJ2-7, with 9 bases lining up with TRBD1. CDR1 MNHNY and CDR2 SVGAGI come from the germline V gene (reference sequence). This CDR3 spans 13 amino acids. J lost 6 bases, V lost 5 bases, and 5 bases had no gene match. CDR3 sequence: CASSSKTGGEQYF. In DNA form, the CDR3 reads TGTGCCAGCAGTAGCAAGACAGGGGGCGAGCAGTACTTC.

The V gene is TRBV2, the J gene TRBJ1-6; possible D gene TRBD1, 6 bases. This CDR3 is 17 amino acids long. Trimming left V 6 bases short and J 0 bases short, with 15 bases between. Germline V gene lookup returns CDR1 SNHLY and CDR2 FYNNEI. CDR3 nucleotide sequence: TGTGCCAGCAGGCCTGGGACACGGGGCTCCTATAATTCACCCCTCCACTTT. It codes for CASRPGTRGSYNSPLHF.

The chain links TRBV7-2 to TRBJ2-6, with D hard to call. Germline loops: CDR1 SGHTA, CDR2 FQGNSA. The CDR3 runs to 16 residues. V was pared by 5 bases and J by 0 bases, with 11 bases between. CDR3 DNA: TGTGCCAGCAGCCTCATAACGAGCTCTGGGGCCAACGTCCTGACTTTC. Amino acid sequence: CASSLITSSGANVLTF.

As concerns this clone: This specimen includes other DNA sequences encoding the same CDR3. The rearrangement uses TRBV9 and TRBJ1-1; TRBD1 might be the D (6 bases). With 0 bases removed from V and 2 bases from J, the gap between germline ends came to 17 bases. Germline CDR1 SGDLS, CDR2 YYNGEE. This CDR3 has 17 amino acids. The CDR3 spells CASSVVAAGGFNTEAFF. In nucleotides, the CDR3 is TGTGCCAGCAGCGTAGTGGCTGCGGGGGGCTTTAACACTGAAGCTTTCTTT.

This chain joins TRBV14 and TRBJ1-1; D is unclear. This CDR3 is built from 18 residues. Germline lookup yields CDR1 SGHDN and CDR2 FVKESK. Trimming took 3 bases from V and 0 from J, leaving 20 bases between them. This chain's CDR3 is CASSHPPVQIGVNTEAFF. The CDR3 DNA reads as TGTGCCAGCAGCCATCCCCCCGTCCAGATCGGGGTGAACACTGAAGCTTTCTTT.

This clone was observed a few times. The V and J genes are TRBV7-2 and TRBJ2-1; no definite D call. CDR3 length equals 13 residues. Germline CDR1 and CDR2: SGHTA and FQGNSA. The ends were cut back, 3 bases at V and 5 bases at J, with 8 bases in the middle. The CDR3 coding sequence is TGTGCCAGCAGCTTTAGTCTAAACAATGAGCAGTTCTTC. It is translated as CASSFSLNNEQFF. The full variable domain, completed using reference TRBV7-2 and TRBJ2-1, is GAGVSQSPSNKVTEKGKDVELRCDPISGHTALYWYRQSLGQGLEFLIYFQGNSAPDKSGLPSDRFSAERTGGSVSTLTIQRTQQEDSAVYLCASSFSLNNEQFFGPGTRLTVL.

The chain recombines TRBV7-2 with TRBJ1-2; TRBD1 might be the D (6 bases). V was cut by 5 bases and J by 4 bases, with 14 bases left in between. The length of the CDR3 is 14 residues. Germline lookup yields CDR1 SGHTA and CDR2 FQGNSA. DNA for the CDR3: TGTGCCAGCAGCCCGCCCGTAGGGGGCTATGGCTACACCTTC. It codes for CASSPPVGGYGYTF.

This clone was seen more than once but under ten times. This sequence joins TRBV7-2 and TRBJ2-3; 7 nucleotides match TRBD2. Losses at the gene ends were 2 bases for V and 2 bases for J; bases not matched to a gene: 10. CDR1 and CDR2 from the germline V gene are SGHTA and FQGNSA. The CDR3 is 17 residues long. Written as DNA, the CDR3 is TGTGCCAGCAGCTTAAGTTTCTCAGCGGGACTCACAGATACGCAGTATTTT. It is translated as CASSLSFSAGLTDTQYF.

As concerns this clone: Additional DNA sequences in this sample encode the identical CDR3. The chain combines TRBV5-1 with TRBJ2-3; D is unresolved. The V gene's germline CDR1 is SGHRS and CDR2 YFSETQ. V shed 4 bases and J shed 1 base, with 13 bases lying between them. The CDR3 has 15 residues. DNA of the CDR3: TGCGCCAGCAGCCTCGTATTAGCCGGCACAGATACGCAGTATTTT. Its translation is CASSLVLAGTDTQYF.

CDR3 loop: CASSSGLKETQYF. CDR3 coding DNA: TGTGCCAGCAGCTCCGGACTTAAAGAGACCCAGTACTTC. The chain uses TRBV11-3 and TRBJ2-5, with D maybe TRBD2 (5 bases). The CDR3 is 13 amino acids. V lost 4 bases and J lost 3, with 9 bases in between. Germline CDR1 is SGHNT and CDR2 is YENEEA.

The table lists this clone with a few counts. J is TRBJ1-2 and V is TRBV19, with a possible D match to TRBD1 (6 bases). The V and J ends lost 3 bases and 5 bases respectively, with 10 bases between them. Germline V gene sequence: CDR1 LNHDA, CDR2 SQIVND (reference sequence). The CDR3 sequence is 13 residues long. The CDR3 is CASSMGAIYGYTF. The CDR3 bases are TGTGCCAGTAGTATGGGGGCCATATATGGCTACACCTTC.

The V and J genes are TRBV27 and TRBJ2-5; 8 positions match TRBD1. V lost 1 base to trimming and J lost 1 base; unmatched junction nucleotides: 5. The CDR3 extends over 16 amino acids. Germline CDR1 reads MNHEY; CDR2 reads SMNVEV (reference sequence). The CDR3 nucleotides read TGTGCCAGCAGTTTATTGGGAGACAGGGGCCAAGAGACCCAGTACTTC. Translated: CASSLLGDRGQETQYF.

The sample holds a few counts of this clone. The rearrangement uses TRBV5-4 and TRBJ2-5; 15 bases are shared with TRBD2. The J call may be incorrect, as the DNA end agrees better with TRBJ2-7. The CDR3 loop spans 16 amino acids. Germline CDR1 reads SGHNT; CDR2 reads YYREEE (reference sequence). The CDR3 reads CASNREGTSGGIEQYF. In nucleotides, the CDR3 is TGTGCCAGCAACCGGGAAGGGACTAGCGGGGGGATCGAGCAGTACTTC.

Within the sample, this clone is medium-sized (0.01 to 0.1%). The chain recombines TRBV28 with TRBJ2-5; a possible D gene is TRBD2 (6 bases). Trimming shortened V by 11 bases and J by 0 bases, and 10 bases separated the two germline ends. CDR3 length equals 12 residues. Germline V gene data show CDR1 as MDHEN and CDR2 as SYDVKM. In nucleotides, the CDR3 is TGTGCCGTCCTAGCGAACCAAGAGACCCAGTACTTC. This gives the protein CAVLANQETQYF. The full variable domain, with the rest looked up from reference TRBV28 and TRBJ2-5, is DVKVTQSSRYLVKRTGEKVFLECVQDMDHENMFWYRQDPGLGLRLIYFSYDVKMKEKGDIPEGYSVSREKKERFSLILESASTNQTSMYLCAVLANQETQYFGPGTRLLVL.

This chain links TRBV5-1 with TRBJ2-7, with 8 bases fitting TRBD2. The CDR3 has 15 residues. With V trimmed by 4 bases and J by 3 bases, 9 bases remained unmatched. From germline, CDR1 is SGHRS and CDR2 YFSETQ. The CDR3 sequence is CASSLQAGADYEQYF. CDR3 nucleotides: TGCGCCAGCAGCCTACAAGCGGGGGCGGACTACGAGCAGTACTTC.

V is TRBV5-6 and J is TRBJ2-5; 9 positions agree with TRBD1. The CDR3 spans 14 residues. The J segment lost 5 bases and the V segment lost 1 base, leaving 3 bases of the junction unmatched. Germline CDR1 is SGHDT and CDR2 is YYEEEE. The CDR3 DNA follows: TGTGCCAGCAGCTTGCAACAGGGGGCTGAGACCCAGTACTTC. This translates into CASSLQQGAETQYF.

The chain employs TRBV18 and TRBJ1-1; TRBD1 matches 9 bases. The germline CDR1 and CDR2 sequences are KGHSH and LQKENI. The CDR3 length is 16 residues. V dropped 2 bases and J dropped 1; count of bases not matched to a gene: 5. The CDR3 here is CASSPSDRGRNTEAFF. CDR3 sequence (DNA): TGTGCCAGCTCACCAAGCGACAGGGGGAGGAACACTGAAGCTTTCTTT.

This sequence joins TRBV9 and TRBJ1-4, with a possible D match to TRBD1 (5 bases). Germline CDR1 reads SGDLS; CDR2 reads YYNGEE. CDR3 length equals 14 residues. Trimming removed 4 bases at V and 7 bases at J, with 14 bases between. The CDR3 sequence is CASSKRPGGEKLFF. The DNA for the CDR3 is TGTGCCAGCAGCAAGCGACCCGGGGGTGAAAAACTGTTTTTT.

In its sample, this clone was seen a few times. V gene TRBV7-2 combines with J gene TRBJ2-7, with 8 nucleotides matching TRBD1. Trimming cost V 5 bases and J 2 bases; bases outside gene matches: 8. The germline V gene has CDR1 SGHTA and CDR2 FQGNSA. CDR3 length equals 15 residues. CDR3 sequence reads: CASSPKQGGPYEQYF. CDR3 in DNA: TGTGCCAGCAGCCCGAAACAGGGGGGCCCCTACGAGCAGTACTTC. The full variable domain, rest sourced from reference TRBV7-2 and TRBJ2-7, is GAGVSQSPSNKVTEKGKDVELRCDPISGHTALYWYRQSLGQGLEFLIYFQGNSAPDKSGLPSDRFSAERTGGSVSTLTIQRTQQEDSAVYLCASSPKQGGPYEQYFGPGTRLTVT.

This clone was seen a handful of times. The chain carries TRBV7-2 and TRBJ2-2; tentatively, D is TRBD2 (7 bases). V dropped 3 bases and J dropped 0 bases, with 14 bases sitting between them. Germline V lookup: CDR1 SGHTA, CDR2 FQGNSA. The CDR3 covers 17 residues. CDR3 protein: CASSLGGTIPNTGELFF. CDR3 DNA sequence: TGTGCCAGCAGCTTGGGGGGGACAATTCCGAACACCGGGGAGCTGTTTTTT.

The table lists this clone with a few counts. The V and J genes are TRBV7-2 and TRBJ2-3; 9 nucleotides match TRBD2. The CDR3 loop spans 18 amino acids. V shed 3 bases and J 4 bases; nucleotides not matched to a gene: 14. From germline, CDR1 is SGHTA and CDR2 FQGNSA. The DNA of the CDR3 is TGTGCCAGCAGCTTCCCCAGGCGTAGCGGGGGTCGCGCAGATACGCAGTATTTT. Translated, it gives CASSFPRRSGGRADTQYF.

This clone showed up just a few times. The V call is TRBV19, the J call TRBJ2-1; a possible D gene is TRBD1 (5 bases). The CDR3 consists of 14 residues. Germline V gene lookup returns CDR1 LNHDA and CDR2 SQIVND (reference sequence). V gave up 1 base and J gave up 8 bases, with 12 bases separating them. Here the CDR3 reads CASSIGPRRDEQFF. Written as DNA, the CDR3 is TGTGCCAGTAGTATAGGCCCGCGCAGGGATGAGCAGTTCTTC.

The chain employs TRBV27 and TRBJ1-2; D unclear. Trimming took off 6 bases at V and 1 base at J, with 21 bases between the two ends. This CDR3 is built from 17 residues. Germline assignment: CDR1 MNHEY and CDR2 SMNVEV (reference sequence). CDR3 in DNA: TGTGCCAGCAGCCCCACCCCGGCCATCGGGGTTAACTATGGCTACACCTTC. Amino acids: CASSPTPAIGVNYGYTF.

The chain recombines TRBV5-1 with TRBJ2-3; 11 positions agree with TRBD2. The CDR3 covers 15 residues. Per the germline V gene, CDR1 is SGHRS and CDR2 is YFSETQ. J was trimmed by 8 bases and V by 2 bases; bases with no gene match: 7. The CDR3 coding sequence is TGCGCCAGCAGCTTAGGTGGTACTAGCGGGGGTACGCAGTATTTT. This gives the protein CASSLGGTSGGTQYF.

This clone has just one count. The chain recombines TRBV6-5 with TRBJ1-5; D is perhaps TRBD1 (6 bases). The CDR3 has 16 amino acids. V gave up 0 bases and J gave up 2 bases, with 11 bases separating them. CDR1 is MNHEY and CDR2 is SVGAGI in the germline V gene. Here the CDR3 DNA reads TGTGCCAGCAGTTACTCGTCGGGGGGCGGCAATCAGCCCCAGCATTTT. It encodes CASSYSSGGGNQPQHF.

V gene TRBV6-5 combines with J gene TRBJ1-1; possible D gene TRBD1, 6 bases. The CDR3 extends over 16 amino acids. V lost 0 bases and J lost 2, with 13 bases in between. Germline CDR1 MNHEY, CDR2 SVGAGI. The CDR3 reads CASSYSDRDINTEAFF. CDR3 coding DNA: TGTGCCAGCAGTTACTCAGACCGGGACATCAACACTGAAGCTTTCTTT.

The chain carries TRBV23-1 and TRBJ1-4; TRBD1 matches 10 bases. TRBV23-1 is annotated as an ORF whose role is uncertain. There are 23 residues in the CDR3. V dropped 0 bases and J dropped 5; count of bases not matched to a gene: 24. In DNA form, the CDR3 reads TGCGCCAGCAGTCAATCGCCGAAAACCTACCGGGACAGGGGCGCCGAATTGAATGAAAAACTGTTTTTT. Protein: CASSQSPKTYRDRGAELNEKLFF.

A single count supports this clone. V and J are TRBV11-3 and TRBJ2-5, with 8 bases aligning to TRBD1. V was pared by 6 bases and J by 2 bases, with 11 bases of the junction left unmatched. Germline V gives CDR1 SGHNT, CDR2 YENEEA. This CDR3 contains 16 residues. The CDR3 DNA follows: TGTGCCAGCAGTTCTCAACAGACAGGGGATCAAGAGACCCAGTACTTC. This encodes CASSSQQTGDQETQYF.